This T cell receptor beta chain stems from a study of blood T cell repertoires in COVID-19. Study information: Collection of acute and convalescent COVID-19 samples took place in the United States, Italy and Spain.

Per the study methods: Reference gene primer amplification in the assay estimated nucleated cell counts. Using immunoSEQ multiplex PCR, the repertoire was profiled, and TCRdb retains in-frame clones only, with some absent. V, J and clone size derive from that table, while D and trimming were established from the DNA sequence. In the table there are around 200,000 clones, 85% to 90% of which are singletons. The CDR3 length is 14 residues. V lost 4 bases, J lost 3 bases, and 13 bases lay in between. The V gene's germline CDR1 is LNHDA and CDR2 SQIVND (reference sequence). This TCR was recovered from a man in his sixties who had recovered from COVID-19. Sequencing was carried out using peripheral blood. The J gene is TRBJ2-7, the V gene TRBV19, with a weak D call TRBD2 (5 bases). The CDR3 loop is CASSNSRVIYEQYF. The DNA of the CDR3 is TGTGCCAGTAGTAATTCGCGGGTGATCTACGAGCAGTACTTC.